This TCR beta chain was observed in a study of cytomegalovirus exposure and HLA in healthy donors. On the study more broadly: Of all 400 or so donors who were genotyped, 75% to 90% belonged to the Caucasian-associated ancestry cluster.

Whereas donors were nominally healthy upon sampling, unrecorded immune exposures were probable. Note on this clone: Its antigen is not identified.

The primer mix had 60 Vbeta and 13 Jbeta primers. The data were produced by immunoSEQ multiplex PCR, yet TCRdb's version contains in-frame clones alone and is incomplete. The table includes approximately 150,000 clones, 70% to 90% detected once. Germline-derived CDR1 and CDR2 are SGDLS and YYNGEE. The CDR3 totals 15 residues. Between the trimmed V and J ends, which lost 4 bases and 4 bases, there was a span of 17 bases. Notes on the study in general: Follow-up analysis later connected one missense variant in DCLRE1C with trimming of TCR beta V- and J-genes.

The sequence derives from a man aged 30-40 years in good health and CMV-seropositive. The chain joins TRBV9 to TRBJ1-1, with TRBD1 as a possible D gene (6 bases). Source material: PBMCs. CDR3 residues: CASSPTDTRGTEAFF. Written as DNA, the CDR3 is TGTGCCAGCAGCCCTACCGACACCAGGGGCACTGAAGCTTTCTTT.